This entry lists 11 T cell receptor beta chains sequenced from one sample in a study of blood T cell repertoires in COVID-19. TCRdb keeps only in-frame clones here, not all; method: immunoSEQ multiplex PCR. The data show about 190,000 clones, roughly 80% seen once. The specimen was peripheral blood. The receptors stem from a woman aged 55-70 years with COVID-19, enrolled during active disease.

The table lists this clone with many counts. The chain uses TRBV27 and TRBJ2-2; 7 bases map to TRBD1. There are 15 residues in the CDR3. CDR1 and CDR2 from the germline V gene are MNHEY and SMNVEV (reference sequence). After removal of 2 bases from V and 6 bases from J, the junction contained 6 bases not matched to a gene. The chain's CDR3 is CASSLRQRGPGELFF. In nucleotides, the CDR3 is TGTGCCAGCAGTTTAAGACAGAGGGGGCCCGGGGAGCTGTTTTTT.

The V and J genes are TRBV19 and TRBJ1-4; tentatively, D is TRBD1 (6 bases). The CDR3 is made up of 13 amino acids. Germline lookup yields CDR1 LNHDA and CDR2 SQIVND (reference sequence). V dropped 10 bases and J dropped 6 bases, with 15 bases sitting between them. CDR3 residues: CATQAGAHEKLFF. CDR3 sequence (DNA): TGTGCCACCCAGGCGGGGGCGCATGAAAAACTGTTTTTT.

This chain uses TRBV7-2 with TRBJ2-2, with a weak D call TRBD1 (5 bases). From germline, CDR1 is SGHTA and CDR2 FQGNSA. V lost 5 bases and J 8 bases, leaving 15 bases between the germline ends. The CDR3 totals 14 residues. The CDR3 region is CASSPVLKGGELFF. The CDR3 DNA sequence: TGTGCCAGCAGCCCGGTCCTCAAGGGGGGGGAGCTGTTTTTT.

In nucleotides, the CDR3 is TGTGCCAGCTCCCTGGGACAGGACTTGAACACTGAAGCTTTCTTT. Translating it yields CASSLGQDLNTEAFF. The gene calls are TRBV18 and TRBJ1-1; 8 positions match TRBD1. V dropped 6 bases and J dropped 0; count of bases not matched to a gene: 6. This CDR3 region has 15 residues. Per the germline V gene, CDR1 is KGHSH and CDR2 is LQKENI.

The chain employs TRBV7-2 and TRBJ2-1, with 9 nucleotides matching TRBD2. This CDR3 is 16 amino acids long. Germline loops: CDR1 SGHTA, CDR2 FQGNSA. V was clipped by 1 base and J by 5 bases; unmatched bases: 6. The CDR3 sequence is CASSLVGVAGDNEQFF. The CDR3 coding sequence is TGTGCCAGCAGCTTAGTCGGAGTAGCGGGAGACAATGAGCAGTTCTTC. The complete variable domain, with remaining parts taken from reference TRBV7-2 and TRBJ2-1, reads GAGVSQSPSNKVTEKGKDVELRCDPISGHTALYWYRQSLGQGLEFLIYFQGNSAPDKSGLPSDRFSAERTGGSVSTLTIQRTQQEDSAVYLCASSLVGVAGDNEQFFGPGTRLTVL.

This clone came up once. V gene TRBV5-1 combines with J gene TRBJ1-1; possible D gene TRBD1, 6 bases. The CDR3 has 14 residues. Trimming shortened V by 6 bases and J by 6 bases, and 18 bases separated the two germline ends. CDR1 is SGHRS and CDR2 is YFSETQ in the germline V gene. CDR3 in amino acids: CASTETGTGAEAFF. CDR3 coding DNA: TGCGCCAGCACCGAGACAGGCACTGGGGCTGAAGCTTTCTTT.

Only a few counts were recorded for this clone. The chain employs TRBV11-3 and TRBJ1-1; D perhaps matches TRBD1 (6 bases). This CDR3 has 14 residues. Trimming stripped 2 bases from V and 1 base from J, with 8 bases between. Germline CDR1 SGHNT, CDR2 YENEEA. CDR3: CASSLTGKNTEAFF. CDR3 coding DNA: TGTGCCAGCAGCTTAACAGGGAAGAACACTGAAGCTTTCTTT.

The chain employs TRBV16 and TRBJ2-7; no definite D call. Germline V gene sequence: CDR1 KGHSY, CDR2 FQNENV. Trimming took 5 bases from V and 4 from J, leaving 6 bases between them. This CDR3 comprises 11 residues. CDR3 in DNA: TGTGCCAGCAGCTCACAGTACGAGCAGTACGTC. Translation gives CASSSQYEQYV.

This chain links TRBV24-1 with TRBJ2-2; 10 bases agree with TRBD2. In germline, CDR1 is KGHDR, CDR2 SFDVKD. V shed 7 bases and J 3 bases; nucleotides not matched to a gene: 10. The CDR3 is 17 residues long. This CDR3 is CATSLTGLAEHTGELFF. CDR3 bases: TGTGCCACCAGCCTTACCGGACTAGCGGAGCACACCGGGGAGCTGTTTTTT.

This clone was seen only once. CDR3 amino acids: CASSPPRGSGQETQYF. CDR3 bases: TGTGCCAGCAGCCCCCCCCGGGGGAGTGGGCAAGAGACCCAGTACTTC. The V and J genes are TRBV5-4 and TRBJ2-5; tentative D call: TRBD2 (6 bases). Trimming took off 4 bases at V and 2 bases at J, with 18 bases between the two ends. The CDR3 is 16 amino acids. Germline V lookup: CDR1 SGHNT, CDR2 YYREEE (reference sequence). Complete variable domain (other parts from reference TRBV5-4 and TRBJ2-5): ETGVTQSPTHLIKTRGQQVTLRCSSQSGHNTVSWYQQALGQGPQFIFQYYREEENGRGNFPPRFSGLQFPNYSSELNVNALELDDSALYLCASSPPRGSGQETQYFGPGTRLLVL.

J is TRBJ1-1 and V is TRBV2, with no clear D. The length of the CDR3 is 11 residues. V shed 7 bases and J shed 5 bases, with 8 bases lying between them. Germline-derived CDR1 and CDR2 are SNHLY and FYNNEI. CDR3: CASTKETEAFF. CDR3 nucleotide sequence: TGTGCCAGCACTAAAGAGACTGAAGCTTTCTTT.